These 20 T cell receptor beta chains share one sample of origin, sequenced in a study of CD4+ T cells in melanoma. Data came from immunoSEQ multiplex PCR; TCRdb stores just in-frame clones and leaves some out. The sample shows 7,000 or so clones, over 65% of them seen only once. The material sequenced was cells from a culture (not recorded whether cultured in vitro). Receptor source: a human donor with melanoma.

Judged by abundance, this clone is medium-sized. V usage is TRBV19 and J usage is TRBJ2-1, with 9 bases matching TRBD2. The CDR3 loop spans 15 amino acids. Trimming at V came to 1 base and at J to 5 bases, leaving 3 bases not matched to a gene. Germline CDR1 and CDR2: LNHDA and SQIVND (reference sequence). The CDR3 is CASSIASGVNNEQFF. Written as DNA, the CDR3 is TGTGCCAGTAGTATAGCTAGCGGGGTTAACAATGAGCAGTTCTTC.

Within the sample, this clone is medium-sized. This chain connects TRBV7-6 to TRBJ1-1, with 9 bases identical to TRBD1. This CDR3 comprises 13 residues. The J segment lost 4 bases and the V segment lost 5 bases, leaving 2 bases of the junction unmatched. The germline V gene has CDR1 SGHVS and CDR2 FNYEAQ. The CDR3 loop reads CASSLDRGTEAFF. The CDR3 DNA follows: TGTGCCAGCAGCCTGGACAGGGGCACTGAAGCTTTCTTT.

This clone was detected a few times. The rearrangement joins TRBV27 to TRBJ2-1; D is ambiguous. The germline gives CDR1 MNHEY, CDR2 SMNVEV (reference sequence). V was cut by 5 bases and J by 4 bases, with 3 bases left in between. The CDR3 consists of 11 residues. The CDR3 DNA sequence: TGTGCCAGCAGTGTTTACAATGAGCAGTTCTTC. Translation: CASSVYNEQFF.

Judged by abundance, this clone is medium-sized. J is TRBJ1-2 and V is TRBV10-3, with a weak D call TRBD1 (5 bases). The V gene's germline CDR1 is ENHRY and CDR2 SYGVKD. The germline V and J ends were trimmed by 8 bases and 7 bases, with 17 bases remaining between them. There are 13 residues in the CDR3. The CDR3 loop reads CAILEQGEGGYTF. CDR3 nucleotides: TGTGCCATCCTCGAGCAGGGTGAAGGTGGCTACACCTTC.

The chain employs TRBV4-3 and TRBJ2-7; D perhaps matches TRBD1 (5 bases). The CDR3 length is 15 residues. The germline gives CDR1 LGHNA, CDR2 YSLEER. The V end was cut by 4 bases, the J end by 4 bases, with 17 bases between. The CDR3 DNA is TGCGCCAGCAGCCGGAGCAGGGAAATCCGATACGAGCAGTACTTC. Its translation: CASSRSREIRYEQYF.

By its share, this clone is medium-sized. The V gene is TRBV7-2, the J gene TRBJ1-3; tentatively, D is TRBD1 (5 bases). The CDR3 covers 16 residues. Germline V gene data show CDR1 as SGHTA and CDR2 as FQGNSA. Trimming removed 4 bases at V and 0 bases at J, with 13 bases between. The chain's CDR3 is CASSSQEPLSGNTIYF. The CDR3 DNA sequence: TGTGCCAGCAGCTCACAGGAACCCCTCTCTGGAAACACCATATATTTT.

The chain has TRBV5-1 and TRBJ1-4; perhaps TRBD1 as D (6 bases). V lost 4 bases and J 2 bases, leaving 12 bases between the germline ends. The CDR3 is 15 amino acids. CDR1 is SGHRS and CDR2 is YFSETQ in the germline V gene. CDR3 sequence: CASSRQQGTNEKLFF. The CDR3 DNA reads as TGCGCCAGCAGCCGCCAACAGGGCACTAATGAAAAACTGTTTTTT.

The chain combines TRBV27 with TRBJ1-2; a possible D gene is TRBD1 (6 bases). Trimming stripped 5 bases from V and 5 bases from J, with 15 bases between. Germline V gives CDR1 MNHEY, CDR2 SMNVEV (reference sequence). The CDR3 has 14 residues. CDR3 in amino acids: CASSPQGRVYGYTF. Written as DNA, the CDR3 is TGTGCCAGCAGTCCCCAGGGGAGGGTGTATGGCTACACCTTC.

In its sample, this clone ranks as medium-sized. The V gene is TRBV5-8, the J gene TRBJ1-1; D is unresolved. CDR3 length equals 12 residues. Looked up from germline, CDR1 is SGHTS and CDR2 is YDEGEE. Trimming cost V 6 bases and J 2 bases, with 8 bases left between them. This chain's CDR3 is CASKRINTEAFF. The DNA for the CDR3 is TGTGCCAGCAAGAGGATAAACACTGAAGCTTTCTTT.

The genes are TRBV7-2 and TRBJ2-3, with D possibly called TRBD1 or TRBD2 (5 bases each). V was cut by 3 bases and J by 2 bases, with 12 bases left in between. Germline V gene lookup returns CDR1 SGHTA and CDR2 FQGNSA. The CDR3 has 15 residues. The CDR3 DNA sequence: TGTGCCAGCAGCTTCGGGACGGCATACACAGATACGCAGTATTTT. It encodes CASSFGTAYTDTQYF.

This clone is labeled medium-sized. The V gene is TRBV20-1, the J gene TRBJ2-7; the match to TRBD1 covers 10 bases. Germline CDR1 and CDR2: DFQATT and SNEGSKA (reference sequence). V shed 3 bases and J 0 bases; nucleotides not matched to a gene: 8. The CDR3 sequence is 16 residues long. Here the CDR3 DNA reads TGCAGTGCTAGTCCGACAGGGGGCCTTCGCTCCTACGAGCAGTACTTC. It yields the protein CSASPTGGLRSYEQYF.

The table lists this clone with a count of one. V is TRBV5-1 and J is TRBJ1-1, with 8 bases lining up with TRBD1. Germline trimming cut 0 bases from V and 8 bases from J; bases unmatched to any gene: 6. The CDR3 extends over 14 amino acids. Germline CDR1 is SGHRS and CDR2 is YFSETQ. CDR3 protein: CASSLAVGQGEAFF. DNA for the CDR3: TGCGCCAGCAGCTTGGCCGTCGGACAGGGAGAAGCTTTCTTT.

The J gene is TRBJ2-2, the V gene TRBV5-5; D might be TRBD2 (6 bases). The germline gives CDR1 SGHKS, CDR2 YYEKEE (reference sequence). This CDR3 region has 14 residues. Trimming left V 0 bases short and J 7 bases short, with 10 bases between. CDR3 region: CASSLGQGGGELFF. In nucleotides, the CDR3 is TGTGCCAGCAGCTTGGGGCAGGGAGGCGGGGAGCTGTTTTTT.

V gene TRBV5-6 combines with J gene TRBJ2-5, with D perhaps matching TRBD2 (6 bases). The CDR3 extends over 15 amino acids. Germline loops: CDR1 SGHDT, CDR2 YYEEEE. V was pared by 4 bases and J by 1 base, with 14 bases between. The CDR3 DNA follows: TGTGCCAGCAGCCCGGGACTCCAACTCCAAGAGACCCAGTACTTC. It specifies CASSPGLQLQETQYF.

This clone is medium-sized by share. V usage is TRBV14 and J usage is TRBJ2-7; D is ambiguous. The CDR3 consists of 11 residues. Germline V gene data show CDR1 as SGHDN and CDR2 as FVKESK. Deletions cut 1 base from V and 7 bases from J, with 5 bases between. CDR3 loop: CASSQAYEQYF. The CDR3 DNA sequence: TGTGCCAGCAGCCAAGCGTATGAGCAGTACTTC.

V and J are TRBV29-1 and TRBJ1-4; 7 bases map to TRBD1. The CDR3 length is 13 residues. Per the germline V gene, CDR1 is SQVTM and CDR2 is ANQGSEA. With V trimmed by 6 bases and J by 8 bases, 9 bases remained unmatched. In DNA form, the CDR3 reads TGCAGCGTGGGGGTGCAGGGGGTGGAAAAACTGTTTTTT. Protein product: CSVGVQGVEKLFF.

The chain uses TRBV19 and TRBJ1-6; no firm D call. CDR1 is LNHDA and CDR2 is SQIVND in the germline V gene (reference sequence). This CDR3 is built from 16 residues. Trimming took off 5 bases at V and 0 bases at J, with 11 bases between the two ends. CDR3 sequence reads: CASSERRSSYNSPLHF. The CDR3 DNA reads as TGTGCCAGTAGTGAGAGGAGAAGCTCCTATAATTCACCCCTCCACTTT. Supplemented by reference TRBV19 and TRBJ1-6, the full variable domain reads DGGITQSPKYLFRKEGQNVTLSCEQNLNHDAMYWYRQDPGQGLRLIYYSQIVNDFQKGDIAEGYSVSREKKESFPLTVTSAQKNPTAFYLCASSERRSSYNSPLHFGNGTRLTVT.

The table lists this clone with a few counts. J is TRBJ1-4 and V is TRBV4-1; D gene unclear. The CDR3 spans 16 residues. Deletions cut 4 bases from V and 5 bases from J, with 17 bases between. From germline, CDR1 is MGHRA and CDR2 YSYEKL. The CDR3 reads CASSRLRTVGNEKLFF. CDR3 nucleotide sequence: TGCGCCAGCAGCCGGCTTCGGACGGTCGGGAATGAAAAACTGTTTTTT.

This clone was counted once. V and J are TRBV4-3 and TRBJ2-2; D call uncertain. V dropped 3 bases and J dropped 6 bases, with 8 bases sitting between them. This CDR3 spans 13 amino acids. The germline V gene encodes CDR1 LGHNA and CDR2 YSLEER. CDR3 sequence reads: CASSQNRAGELFF. CDR3 DNA sequence: TGCGCCAGCAGCCAGAATAGGGCCGGGGAGCTGTTTTTT.

In this sample, this clone turned up a few times. V usage is TRBV27 and J usage is TRBJ1-4; 7 bases agree with TRBD1. Per germline, CDR1 MNHEY and CDR2 SMNVEV (reference sequence). This CDR3 spans 13 amino acids. V lost 10 bases, J lost 8 bases, and 10 bases stayed unmatched. The CDR3 DNA reads TGTGCCACCCAGAGGGGGCCGGGAGAAAAACTGTTTTTT. Its protein is CATQRGPGEKLFF.